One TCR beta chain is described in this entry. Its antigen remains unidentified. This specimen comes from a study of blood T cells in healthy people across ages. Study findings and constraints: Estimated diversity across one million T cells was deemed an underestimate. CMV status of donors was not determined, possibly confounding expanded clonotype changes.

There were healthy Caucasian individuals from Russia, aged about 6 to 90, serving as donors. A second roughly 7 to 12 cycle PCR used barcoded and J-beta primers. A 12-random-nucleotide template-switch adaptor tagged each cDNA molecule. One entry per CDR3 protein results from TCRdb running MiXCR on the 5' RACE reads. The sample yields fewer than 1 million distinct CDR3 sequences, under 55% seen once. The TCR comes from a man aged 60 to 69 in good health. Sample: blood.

In nucleotides, the CDR3 is TGTGCCAGCAGCTTAAGGGCGGGAGTGCATGAGCAGTTCTTC. Translation: CASSLRAGVHEQFF. The rearrangement uses TRBV7-3 and TRBJ2-1, with TRBD2 identical over 7 bases. CDR3 length: 14 amino acids. The germline V gene has CDR1 SGHTA and CDR2 FQGTGA. Trimming removed 1 base from V and 8 bases from J; junction bases left unmatched: 5.